This record concerns one T cell receptor beta chain sequence. In the same sample, other DNA sequences code for this CDR3. Per the authors' pipeline: Amplification of reference gene primers was used by the study to estimate nucleated cell counts. Profiling relied on immunoSEQ multiplex PCR, and the TCRdb table lists in-frame clones only, not all of them. The DNA gave D and trimming, while V, J and clone size come from that table. The top ten clones hold around 30% of a sample with some 25,000 clones, around 90% of them seen once. The sample is drawn from a study of blood T cell repertoires in COVID-19. Study at large: Spain, Italy and the United States supplied samples that represented acute and convalescent COVID-19. PBMCs, B-cell-depleted T cells, or T cells were the source of the cDNA or gDNA that made up the material.

The TCR originated in a man between 65 and 80 years old with active COVID-19. Material: peripheral blood.

The CDR3 sequence: CASSFGLAGGPLTGELFF. The CDR3 DNA follows: TGTGCCAGCAGCTTTGGACTAGCGGGGGGGCCGTTAACCGGGGAGCTGTTTTTT. The genes are TRBV7-6 and TRBJ2-2, with 15 positions matching TRBD2. CDR3 length: 18 residues. CDR1 and CDR2 from the germline V gene are SGHVS and FNYEAQ. Trimming removed 3 bases from V and 5 bases from J; junction bases left unmatched: 7.